The present entry profiles one T cell receptor (beta chain) with its context. Its cognate antigen is unknown. Clones were read by immunoSEQ multiplex PCR, and TCRdb kept only the in-frame ones, dropping some. Among more than 2 million clones listed, about 94% were seen once. The record originates from a study of shared clonotypes between healthy human individuals. Study results and caveats: Across subsets, estimated richness was generally greater for naive than for memory populations. Clonotypes shared by all four donors outscored non-shared clonotypes in generation probability.

V was trimmed by 7 bases and J by 7 bases, leaving 10 bases between them. Germline lookup yields CDR1 SNHLY and CDR2 FYNNEI. The length of the CDR3 is 12 residues. The sequenced sample consisted of naive CD4+ T cells sorted from blood. Noted subset: CD45RA+ positively selected. The chain employs TRBV2 and TRBJ1-4; D unresolved. This TCR was recovered from a man aged 18 to 30 in good health. CDR3 region: CASNSGFEKLFF. The CDR3 nucleotides are TGTGCCAGCAATTCTGGGTTTGAAAAACTGTTTTTT.